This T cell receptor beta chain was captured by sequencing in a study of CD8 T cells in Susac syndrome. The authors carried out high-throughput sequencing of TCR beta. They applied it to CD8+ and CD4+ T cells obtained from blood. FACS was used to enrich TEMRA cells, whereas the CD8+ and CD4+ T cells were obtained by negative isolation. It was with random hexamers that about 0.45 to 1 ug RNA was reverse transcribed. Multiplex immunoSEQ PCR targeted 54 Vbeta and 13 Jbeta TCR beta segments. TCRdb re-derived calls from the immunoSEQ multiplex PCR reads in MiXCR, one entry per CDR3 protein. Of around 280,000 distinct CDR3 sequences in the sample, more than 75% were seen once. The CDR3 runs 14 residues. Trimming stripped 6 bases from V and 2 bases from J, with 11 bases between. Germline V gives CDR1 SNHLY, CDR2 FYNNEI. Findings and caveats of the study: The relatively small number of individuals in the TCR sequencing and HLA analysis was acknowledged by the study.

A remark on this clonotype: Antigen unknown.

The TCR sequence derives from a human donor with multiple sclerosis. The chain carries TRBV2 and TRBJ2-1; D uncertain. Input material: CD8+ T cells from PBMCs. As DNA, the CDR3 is TGTGCCAGCAGCGGACGGTACCCCTACAATGAGCAGTTCTTC. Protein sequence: CASSGRYPYNEQFF.